This TCR beta chain was sequenced for a study of a mutant IDH1 vaccine in newly diagnosed glioma. Whole-study context: Eight vaccinations were given in weeks 1, 3, 5, 7, 11, 15, 19 and 23. The earlier regimen, radiotherapy, temozolomide, or both, was most often both.

As regards this clone: The antigen is unknown.

V gave up 5 bases and J gave up 7 bases, with 23 bases separating them. The germline V gene encodes CDR1 MNHGY and CDR2 SVAAGI. CDR3 length: 17 residues. Sequencing was performed with immunoSEQ multiplex PCR; in TCRdb, only in-frame clones are kept and a portion is missing. Among under 65,000 clones listed, about 80% were seen once. The time point is: week 11, during vaccination. Each dose of the vaccine consisted of 300 ug of mutant IDH1 20-mer peptide, with topical imiquimod. V and J are TRBV6-9 and TRBJ1-4; D call uncertain. This TCR was sampled from a man over 45 with glioma. The sample here was PBMCs, taken from a glioma patient whose treatment included an IDH1 peptide vaccine. The CDR3 is CASSDPPDLEGGEKLFF. In DNA form, the CDR3 reads TGTGCCAGCAGTGACCCCCCCGACCTTGAAGGTGGTGAAAAACTGTTTTTT.